This T cell receptor (beta chain) appears in the sequencing data of a study of blood T cell repertoires in COVID-19. Whole-study context: Sites in the United States, Italy and Spain provided acute and convalescent COVID-19 samples. T cells, B-cell-depleted T cells, or PBMCs provided the cDNA or gDNA that served as material.

In the study's own analysis: Estimated nucleated cell counts came from reference gene primer amplification. The method was immunoSEQ multiplex PCR; TCRdb's version includes in-frame clones alone and lacks a portion of them. V and J calls plus clone size are reproduced from that table; the DNA served to infer D and trimming. The sample has fewer than 70,000 clones; approximately 92% are singletons. The CDR3 is made up of 11 amino acids. CDR1 is DFQATT and CDR2 is SNEGSKA in the germline V gene (reference sequence). Trimming pared 6 bases from V and 0 bases from J, leaving 5 bases between. The sample was peripheral blood. The chain has TRBV20-1 and TRBJ1-1, with D perhaps TRBD1 (5 bases). The clonotype was recovered from a woman of 80 years or more with active COVID-19. The CDR3 DNA reads TGCAGTGCACAGGTGAACACTGAAGCTTTCTTT. It yields the protein CSAQVNTEAFF.